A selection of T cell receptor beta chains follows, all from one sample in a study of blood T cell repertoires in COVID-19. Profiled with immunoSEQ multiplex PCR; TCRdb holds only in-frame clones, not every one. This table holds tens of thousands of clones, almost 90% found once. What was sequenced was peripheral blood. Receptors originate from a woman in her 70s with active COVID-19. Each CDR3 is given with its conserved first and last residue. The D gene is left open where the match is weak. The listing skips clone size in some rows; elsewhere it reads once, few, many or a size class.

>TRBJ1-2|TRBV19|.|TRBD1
TGTGCCAGTACCCGGACAGGGGTGAATGGCTACACCTTC
CASTRTGVNGYTF
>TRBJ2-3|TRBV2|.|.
TGTGCCAGCAGTGTGGAGGGGGGGAAAACAGATACGCAGTATTTT
CASSVEGGKTDTQYF
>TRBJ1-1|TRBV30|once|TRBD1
TGTGCCTACCGGAAGGGACAGGTGACTGAAGCTTTCTTT
CAYRKGQVTEAFF
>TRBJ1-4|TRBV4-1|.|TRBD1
TGCGCCAGCAGACTAACCGGGACAGGACTACTCCGCCTCCTTAGGGAAAAACTGTTTTTT
CASRLTGTGLLRLLREKLFF
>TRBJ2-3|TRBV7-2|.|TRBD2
TGTGCCAGCAGCTTACGGCGGGAGAGGACAGATACGCAGTATTTT
CASSLRRERTDTQYF
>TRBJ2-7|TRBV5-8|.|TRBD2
TGTGCCAGCAGCGGTGGGACTAGCGGGGGCCCCTCCTACGAGCAGTACTTC
CASSGGTSGGPSYEQYF
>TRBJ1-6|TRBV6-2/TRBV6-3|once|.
TGTGCCAGCAGCAACGACAGTCCCTCCTATAATTCACCCCTCCACTTT
CASSNDSPSYNSPLHF
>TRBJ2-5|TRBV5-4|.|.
TGTGCCAGCAGCTTTTCGGAGAACCAAGAGACCCAGTACTTC
CASSFSENQETQYF
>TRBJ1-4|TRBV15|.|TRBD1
TGTGCCACCAGCAGAACCGGGACAGGGTACGGAAAACTGTTTTTT
CATSRTGTGYGKLFF
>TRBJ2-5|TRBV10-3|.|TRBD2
TGTGCCGCGGGAGGGAAAGAGACCCAGTACTTC
CAAGGKETQYF
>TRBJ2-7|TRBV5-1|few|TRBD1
TGCGCCAGCAGCCCGGACAGGGTCGGGTTGGTCTACGAGCAGTACTTC
CASSPDRVGLVYEQYF
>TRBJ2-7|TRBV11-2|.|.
TGTGCCAGCAACCCAGGGGTCGGATTCTACGAGCAGTACTTC
CASNPGVGFYEQYF
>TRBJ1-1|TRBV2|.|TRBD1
TGTGCCAGCATCCGAGAAGGGGGCCATACCACTGAAGCTTTCTTT
CASIREGGHTTEAFF
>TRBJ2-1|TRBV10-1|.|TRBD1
TGCGCCAGCAGTGAGGTCAAGGGGGCTATCAATGAGCAGTTCTTC
CASSEVKGAINEQFF
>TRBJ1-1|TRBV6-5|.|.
TGTGCCAGCAGTCCAGGGGTCACTGAAGCTTTCTTT
CASSPGVTEAFF
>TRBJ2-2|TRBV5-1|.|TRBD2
TGCGCCAGCAGCTTGGCTCTGCTAGCGGGGGGTATCGGGGAGCTGTTTTTT
CASSLALLAGGIGELFF
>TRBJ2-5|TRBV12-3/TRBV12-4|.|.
TGTGCCAGCAGCTACGTATCGGAGACCCAGTACTTC
CASSYVSETQYF
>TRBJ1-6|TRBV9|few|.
TGTGCCAGCGGGGCGGGGGGAATCTCACCCCTCCACTTT
CASGAGGISPLHF
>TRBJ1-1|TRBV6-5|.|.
TGTGCCAGCAGTCCCCAACACGGCGGAAGGACTGAAGCTTTCTTT
CASSPQHGGRTEAFF
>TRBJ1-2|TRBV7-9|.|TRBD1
TGTGCCAGCAGCCCCGGGACAGCACTCTATGGCTACACCTTC
CASSPGTALYGYTF
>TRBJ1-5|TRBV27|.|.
TGTGCCAGCAGTTCCGTTAGCAATCAGCCCCAGCATTTT
CASSSVSNQPQHF
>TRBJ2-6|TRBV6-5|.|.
TGTGCCAGCAGTTCAAAGGGGGCTGGGGCCAACGTCCTGACTTTC
CASSSKGAGANVLTF
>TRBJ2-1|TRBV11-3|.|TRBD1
TGTGCCAGCAGCTTATACGGGACAGGGGACAATGAGCAGTTCTTC
CASSLYGTGDNEQFF
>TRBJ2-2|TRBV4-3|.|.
TGCGCCAGCAGCCCCGGGATTTCGTCGAACACCGGGGAGCTGTTTTTT
CASSPGISSNTGELFF
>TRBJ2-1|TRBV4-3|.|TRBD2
TGCGCCAGCAGCCAAGATCCGGGACTAGCTATCAATGAGCAGTTCTTC
CASSQDPGLAINEQFF
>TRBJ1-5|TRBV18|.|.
TGTGCCAGCTCACTACAGGGTGGTGATCGCAATCAGCCCCAGCATTTT
CASSLQGGDRNQPQHF
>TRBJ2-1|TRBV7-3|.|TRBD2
TGTGCCAGCAGCGCAATAGCGGGGGCGCAAAGTGAGCAGTTCTTC
CASSAIAGAQSEQFF
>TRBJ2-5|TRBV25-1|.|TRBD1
TGTGCCAGCAGAGCCGGGACAGGGACCGTTGGACAAGAGACCCAGTACTTC
CASRAGTGTVGQETQYF